These 10 T cell receptor beta chains came from one sample sequenced in a study of cytomegalovirus exposure and HLA in healthy donors. PCR used 60 Vbeta primers and 13 Jbeta primers. Assay used: immunoSEQ multiplex PCR; TCRdb lists only in-frame clones, some missing. The table records 150,000 to 200,000 clones, around two thirds of them present only once. Sequencing used PBMCs. The receptors were sampled from a man in his thirties or forties in good health and CMV-seropositive.

V and J are TRBV28 and TRBJ2-7; the match to TRBD2 covers 10 bases. The germline CDR1 and CDR2 sequences are MDHEN and SYDVKM. The CDR3 runs 14 residues. Trimming at V came to 5 bases and at J to 1 base, leaving 2 bases not matched to a gene. CDR3 in DNA: TGTGCCAGCAGTCTAGCGGGAGAGTCCTACGAGCAGTACTTC. It specifies CASSLAGESYEQYF.

CDR3 nucleotide sequence: TGTGCCAGTAGTATGCTCTCAACAGGGCTGAACACTGAAGCTTTCTTT. Amino acid sequence: CASSMLSTGLNTEAFF. The chain employs TRBV19 and TRBJ1-1, with D perhaps TRBD1 (6 bases). V was shortened by 3 bases and J by 0 bases, with 14 bases between the two germline ends. This CDR3 comprises 16 residues. CDR1 is LNHDA and CDR2 is SQIVND in the germline V gene (reference sequence).

This chain connects TRBV30 to TRBJ2-7; D call uncertain. Trimming removed 1 base from V and 2 bases from J, with 6 bases in between. This CDR3 contains 12 residues. Looked up from germline, CDR1 is GTSNPN and CDR2 is SVGIG (reference sequence). CDR3 in DNA: TGTGCCTGGAGTGGCTTAGCCTACGAGCAGTACTTC. This gives the protein CAWSGLAYEQYF.

This clone came up once. The sample has other DNA sequences that encode this CDR3 too. V and J are TRBV19 and TRBJ1-5; 8 nucleotides line up with TRBD1. The germline CDR1 and CDR2 sequences are LNHDA and SQIVND (reference sequence). The CDR3 spans 16 residues. V lost 6 bases, J lost 7 bases, and 14 bases stayed unmatched. In DNA form, the CDR3 reads TGTGCCAGTAGCACCGGGACAGGCCCCACGGGCCAGCCCCAGCATTTT. Its translation is CASSTGTGPTGQPQHF.

The chain carries TRBV5-1 and TRBJ2-7; D uncertain. Trimming cost V 6 bases and J 0 bases, with 13 bases left between them. The germline gives CDR1 SGHRS, CDR2 YFSETQ. CDR3 length: 14 residues. DNA for the CDR3: TGCGCCAGCATTCTGACCCCGGGCTCCTACGAGCAGTACTTC. Its protein product is CASILTPGSYEQYF.

This clone was seen a handful of times. In DNA, the CDR3 is TGTGCCAGCAGGCGGACTAGCGGGCTCGAAGGCGAGCAGTACTTC. This gives the protein CASRRTSGLEGEQYF. V gene TRBV2 combines with J gene TRBJ2-7, with 11 bases that match TRBD2. CDR1 is SNHLY, CDR2 FYNNEI, per germline. The CDR3 extends over 15 amino acids. The junction had 10 bases not matched to a gene; V was cut back by 6 bases and J by 6 bases.

This chain connects TRBV6-6 to TRBJ2-7; D not certain. The CDR3 contains 13 residues. Looked up from germline, CDR1 is MNHNY and CDR2 is SVGAGI (reference sequence). V was cut by 1 base and J by 4 bases, with 8 bases left in between. CDR3 sequence (DNA): TGTGCCAGCAGTTACTACCGAGATTACGAGCAGTACTTC. It encodes CASSYYRDYEQYF.

The V call is TRBV5-5, the J call TRBJ1-6; perhaps TRBD1 as D (5 bases). There are 15 residues in the CDR3. V shed 4 bases and J shed 7 bases, with 15 bases lying between them. Looked up from germline, CDR1 is SGHKS and CDR2 is YYEKEE (reference sequence). For the CDR3, the DNA is TGTGCCAGCAGCCCGTCGGGACTACGAAATTCACCCCTCCACTTT. It is translated as CASSPSGLRNSPLHF.

This clone was found a few times. The rearrangement joins TRBV28 to TRBJ2-5, with 8 bases matching TRBD1. Losses at the gene ends were 6 bases for V and 5 bases for J; bases not matched to a gene: 8. CDR1 and CDR2 (germline): MDHEN, SYDVKM. CDR3 length equals 14 residues. In DNA form, the CDR3 reads TGTGCCAGCAGGGCTGACAGGGGACGCGAGACCCAGTACTTC. Encoded protein: CASRADRGRETQYF.

This clone showed up just once. A read error may produce the germline difference seen at one junction end. J is TRBJ1-1 and V is TRBV30; maybe TRBD1 (6 bases). This CDR3 region has 14 residues. CDR1 is GTSNPN and CDR2 is SVGIG in the germline V gene (reference sequence). For the CDR3, the DNA is TGTGCGTGGACTCAACGGGGGGCTAGAACTGAAGCTTTCTTT. Protein: CAWTQRGARTEAFF. Variable domain in full (rest from reference TRBV30 and TRBJ1-1): SQTIHQWPATLVQPVGSPLSLECTVEGTSNPNLYWYRQAAGRGLQLLFYSVGIGQISSEVPQNLSASRPQDRQFILSSKKLLLSDSGFYLCAWTQRGARTEAFFGQGTRLTVV.